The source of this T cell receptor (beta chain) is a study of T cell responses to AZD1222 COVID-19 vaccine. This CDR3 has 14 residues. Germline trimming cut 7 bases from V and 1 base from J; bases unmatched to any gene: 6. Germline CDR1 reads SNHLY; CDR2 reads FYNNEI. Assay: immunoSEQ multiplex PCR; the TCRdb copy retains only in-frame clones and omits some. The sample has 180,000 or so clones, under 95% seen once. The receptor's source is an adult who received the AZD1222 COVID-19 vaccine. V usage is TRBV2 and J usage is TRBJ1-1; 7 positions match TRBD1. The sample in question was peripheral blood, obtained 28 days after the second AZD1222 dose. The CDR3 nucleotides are TGTGCCAGCACCGAAAGGACAGGGAACACTGAAGCTTTCTTT. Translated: CASTERTGNTEAFF.